The T cell receptor beta chain under discussion was sequenced for a study of blood T cells in healthy people across ages. A sample-barcoded 5' primer and a J-beta primer mix were used in a second PCR of about 7 to 11 cycles. CDR3-containing paired-end reads numbered at least 2.5 million in each sample. Each CDR3 protein gets one entry after TCRdb re-called the 5' RACE reads with MiXCR. In the table there are roughly 1,500,000 distinct CDR3 sequences, roughly 32% of which are singletons. The CDR3 extends over 13 amino acids. The germline V gene encodes CDR1 SGHNT and CDR2 YYREEE (reference sequence). V was cut by 2 bases and J by 7 bases, with 13 bases left in between.

Sequencing was done on a sample of blood. This chain uses TRBV5-4 with TRBJ2-7; D call uncertain. This clonotype was sampled from a woman aged 25 to 45 in good health. The CDR3 sequence is CASSLYLSREQYF. CDR3 nucleotide sequence: TGTGCCAGCAGCTTATATTTATCGAGGGAGCAGTACTTC.